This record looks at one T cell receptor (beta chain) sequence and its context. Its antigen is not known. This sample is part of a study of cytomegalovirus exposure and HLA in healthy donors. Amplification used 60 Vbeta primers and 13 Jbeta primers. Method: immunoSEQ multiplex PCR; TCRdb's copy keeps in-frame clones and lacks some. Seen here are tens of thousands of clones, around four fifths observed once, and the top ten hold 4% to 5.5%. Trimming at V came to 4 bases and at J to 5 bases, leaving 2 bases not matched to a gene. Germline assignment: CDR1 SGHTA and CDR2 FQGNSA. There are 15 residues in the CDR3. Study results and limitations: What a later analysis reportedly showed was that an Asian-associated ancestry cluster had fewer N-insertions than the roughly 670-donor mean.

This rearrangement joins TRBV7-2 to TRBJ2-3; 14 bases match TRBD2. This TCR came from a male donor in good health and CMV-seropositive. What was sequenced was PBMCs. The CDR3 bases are TGTGCCAGCAGCTGGACTAGCGGGGGGTTAGATACGCAGTATTTT. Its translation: CASSWTSGGLDTQYF.